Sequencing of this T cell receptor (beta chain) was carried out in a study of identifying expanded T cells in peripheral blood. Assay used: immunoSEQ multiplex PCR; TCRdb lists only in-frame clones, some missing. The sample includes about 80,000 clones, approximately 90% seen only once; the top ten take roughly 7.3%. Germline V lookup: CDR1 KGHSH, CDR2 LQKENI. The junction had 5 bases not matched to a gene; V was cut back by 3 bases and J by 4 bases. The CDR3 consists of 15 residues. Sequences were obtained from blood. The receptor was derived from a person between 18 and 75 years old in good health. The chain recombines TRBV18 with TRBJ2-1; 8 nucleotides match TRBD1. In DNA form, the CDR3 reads TGTGCCAGCTCACCTCCGACAGGGGCTTACAATGAGCAGTTCTTC. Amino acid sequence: CASSPPTGAYNEQFF.